This T cell receptor (beta chain) stems from a study of CD8 T cells in Susac syndrome. As regards this clonotype: Its cognate antigen is unknown.

The V and J ends lost 4 bases and 3 bases respectively, with 16 bases between them. There are 15 residues in the CDR3. Per germline, CDR1 LGHDT and CDR2 YNNKEL (reference sequence). Reverse transcription of roughly 0.45 to 1 ug RNA used random hexamers. MiXCR was run by TCRdb on the immunoSEQ multiplex PCR reads, yielding one entry per CDR3 protein. The table shows 200,000 or so distinct CDR3 sequences, with more than 90% occurring only once. Study-wide findings and caveats: The number of individuals included in the study's TCR sequencing and HLA analysis was acknowledged as relatively small.

The sample consisted of CD4+ T cells from PBMCs. The receptor was isolated from a human donor with multiple sclerosis. The V gene is TRBV3-1, the J gene TRBJ2-7; weak D call: TRBD1 (5 bases). Written as DNA, the CDR3 is TGTGCCAGCAGCCTGCTGGCAGGGAAGCACTACGAGCAGTACTTC. Encoded protein: CASSLLAGKHYEQYF.